A single T cell receptor beta chain is shown here with its context. The specificity of this receptor is unknown. No much larger clone exists at a distance of one base, and base qualities are not known. TCRbeta CDR3 regions were amplified from genomic DNA by means of the immunoSEQ Assay, a bias-controlled multiplex PCR. From the authors' description of their analysis: Within the assay, amplification of reference gene primers was used to estimate how many nucleated cells each sample contained. To quantify the absolute abundance of each unique TCRbeta CDR3 rearrangement, sequence reads were collapsed and filtered. For each sample, productive Simpson clonality was calculated as the square root of Simpson's diversity index across productive rearrangements. The immuneACCESS repertoire file appears here via TCRdb, limited to in-frame rearrangements. These files lack a portion of the clones; in checked studies, under half of the deficit traces to unresolved V genes, and the cause of the others is not known. Clone size and V and J calls were adopted from that table, with D and trimming inferred from the DNA. This sample has some 150,000 clones in its table, and around 86% of those were observed once. The ten largest clones take up more than 7.5% of the sample.

This sample is drawn from a study of blood T cell repertoires in COVID-19 (dated by TCRdb to 2020 to 2022). As for the study more broadly: Samples covering the acute and convalescent phases of COVID-19 were provided by collaborators in the United States, Italy and Spain. The material from the prospective study consisted of cDNA or gDNA derived from T cells, B-cell-depleted T cells, or PBMCs. Subjects who had been exposed to COVID-19, were actively infected with it, or had recovered from it provided the deeply sampled blood TCRbeta repertoires that made up the dataset. The repertoires were made available in a free public database intended to serve as a resource for research on the immune response to SARS-CoV-2. The samples were drawn from two sources: the first 160 participants of the ongoing ImmuneRACE study, and 1,000 to 1,500 subjects contributed by 6 global collaborators. Sample metadata almost always included a de-identified subject ID, COVID-19 status, age in years and sex. Where HLA class I and class II types were available, the types were taken from metadata supplied by the sample provider, not from assay-based typing. The paper as a whole reports these results and caveats: How much clinical and demographic metadata was included differed by source and by participant, and the metadata was provided uncurated.

Each collaborating institution followed its own protocols to collect whole blood in K2EDTA tubes. Collaborator samples were shipped for TCRbeta analysis as frozen whole blood, isolated PBMCs, or DNA extracted from either sample type. Taken from the germline V gene, the CDR1 and CDR2 loops are MDHEN and SYDVKM. V sheds 6 bases and J sheds 5 bases, leaving 23 bases between their ends. From the cysteine up to the phenylalanine, the CDR3 has a length of 16 residues. CDR3 DNA only is kept here, 48 bases in frame from base 1. The sequence was obtained from a woman aged 60-75 years with active or convalescent COVID-19. The sample consisted of peripheral blood. The receptor chain draws on TRBV28 and TRBJ2-7, with TRBD1 perhaps the D gene, on 5 matching bases. The DNA is as follows: TGTGCCAGCAGGCGGTTGGGGCTCGATAGAAGGAACGAGCAGTACTTC. Its translation reads: CASRRLGLDRRNEQYF.